The subject of this entry is one TCR beta chain. The antigen remains undetermined. The sample originates from a study of cytomegalovirus exposure and HLA in healthy donors. Generated by immunoSEQ multiplex PCR, the TCRdb table keeps only in-frame clones and is missing some. Found here are about 240,000 clones, around 85% of them singletons; the top ten hold around 1.2%. The validation cohort, a group of 90 to 150 subjects, included the donors and was separate from the approximately 650-subject first cohort. With V trimmed by 5 bases and J by 5 bases, 8 bases remained unmatched. The germline V gene has CDR1 MGHDK and CDR2 SYGVNS. CDR3 length: 14 residues. Findings and caveats of the study: The study found most TCR sequences rare, yet found some public TCRs in many donors. Cytomegalovirus association was assigned to more than 150 TCR beta chains. The finding came from a later analysis; first-cohort TCR clusters tended to co-occur in the 130 or so validation repertoires.

Sequencing used PBMCs. The rearrangement links TRBV25-1 to TRBJ2-5; 7 nucleotides line up with TRBD2. This TCR derives from a woman in her thirties in good health and CMV-seropositive. CDR3 sequence (DNA): TGTGCCAGCAGTCGCCCGACTAGCCCGGAGACCCAGTACTTC. It translates to CASSRPTSPETQYF.